This T cell receptor (beta chain) was captured by sequencing in a study of human T cells and chemical hapten exposure. The wider study: Patch tests delivered 0.01% DPC to the upper back and were evaluated at 6 days.

The germline V gene has CDR1 MDHEN and CDR2 SYDVKM. V was cut by 6 bases and J by 5 bases, with 9 bases left in between. This CDR3 has 12 residues. TCRdb used MiXCR to reprocess the RACE reads, holding one entry per CDR3 protein. The data show about 340,000 distinct CDR3 sequences, under 8% seen once. This clonotype was seen ten or more times. Indicated time point: patch test 1, 2 weeks after DPC sensitization. This sample's treatment: therapeutic diphenylcyclopropenone sensitization with weekly scalp DPC. The chain is built from TRBV28 and TRBJ2-3; D remains unclear. Sequenced material: whole blood, taken in connection with sensitization to the hapten diphenylcyclopropenone (DPC). The receptor was isolated from a woman between 18 and 29 years old with alopecia areata. Some clones in this sample may be carry-over from other donors' samples. CDR3: CASSFNGDTQYF. CDR3 bases: TGTGCCAGCAGCTTTAATGGAGATACGCAGTATTTT.